This TCR beta chain derives from a study of long-term antiretroviral therapy in people with HIV. Germline V CDR1 and CDR2: MNHEY, SMNVEV (reference sequence). The J segment lost 0 bases and the V segment lost 6 bases, leaving 8 bases of the junction unmatched. The CDR3 has 16 amino acids. At the survey level, the v3.0 immunoSEQ assay was run. Libraries were prepared by immunoSEQ multiplex PCR; TCRdb keeps only in-frame clonotypes and omits some of them. The sample consists of 15,000 to 20,000 clones, roughly 87% of them appearing once. With regard to this clone: The antigen is unknown.

Study-level findings and limits: Blood obtained between about 2004 and 2017 may reflect older ART regimens.

The chain is built from TRBV27 and TRBJ1-5, with 7 bases lining up with TRBD1. The sample was unsorted PBMCs, taken 2.1 years after starting antiretroviral therapy. This receptor was obtained from a man aged 18 to 35 with HIV. The CDR3 bases are TGTGCCAGCAGCCCTGGACAGGCCTATAGCAATCAGCCCCAGCATTTT. Protein sequence: CASSPGQAYSNQPQHF.